The 26 T cell receptor beta chains given below trace back to one sample, sequenced in a study of blood T cell repertoires in COVID-19. Clones were sequenced by immunoSEQ multiplex PCR, and TCRdb holds only the in-frame ones, with some missing. Among about 130,000 clones listed, about four fifths were seen once. Source material: PBMCs or T cells enriched from blood (not recorded which). These receptors came from a man between 45 and 60 years old who had recovered from COVID-19.

The chain has TRBV7-3 and TRBJ2-3; D is perhaps TRBD2 (6 bases). Germline V CDR1 and CDR2: SGHTA, FQGTGA. Trimming removed 1 base from V and 2 bases from J, with 10 bases in between. The CDR3 sequence is 15 residues long. The CDR3 nucleotides read TGTGCCAGCAGCTTAAGGCGGGGCGACACAGATACGCAGTATTTT. Protein product: CASSLRRGDTDTQYF.

This chain uses TRBV29-1 with TRBJ1-2; 9 positions match TRBD1. CDR1 and CDR2 (germline): SQVTM, ANQGSEA. J was trimmed by 2 bases and V by 3 bases; bases with no gene match: 1. The CDR3 consists of 13 residues. CDR3 nucleotide sequence: TGCAGCGTTGACGGGACAGGGAACTATGGCTACACCTTC. As protein: CSVDGTGNYGYTF.

The chain links TRBV15 to TRBJ1-2, with TRBD1 matching 7 bases. The CDR3 covers 13 residues. Germline loops: CDR1 LNHNV, CDR2 YYDKDF (reference sequence). V lost 6 bases and J lost 0; bases outside the gene matches: 1. CDR3 protein: CATRGQTNYGYTF. Here the CDR3 DNA reads TGTGCCACCAGGGGACAGACTAACTATGGCTACACCTTC.

The rearrangement uses TRBV12-3 or TRBV12-4 and TRBJ1-3, with D possibly TRBD1 on 6 matching bases. Between the trimmed V and J ends, which lost 4 bases and 6 bases, there was a span of 10 bases. The CDR3 is made up of 13 amino acids. CDR3 residues: CASSSDRTNTIYF. Written as DNA, the CDR3 is TGTGCCAGCAGTTCTGACAGGACAAACACCATATATTTT.

V gene TRBV10-3 combines with J gene TRBJ2-5; tentative D call: TRBD2 (6 bases). This CDR3 is 14 amino acids long. V was clipped by 0 bases and J by 5 bases, with 10 bases between them. In germline, CDR1 is ENHRY, CDR2 SYGVKD. CDR3 DNA sequence: TGTGCCATCAGTGAGTCGTCGGGAGATGAGACCCAGTACTTC. It yields the protein CAISESSGDETQYF.

The chain carries TRBV18 and TRBJ2-4, with TRBD1 matching 9 bases. Germline V CDR1 and CDR2: KGHSH, LQKENI. V gave up 6 bases and J gave up 1 base; unmatched junction bases: 13. The CDR3 has 18 residues. The CDR3: CASSTMDRGPEAKNIQYF. The CDR3 DNA follows: TGTGCCAGCTCCACCATGGACAGGGGCCCGGAGGCCAAAAACATTCAGTACTTC.

This rearrangement joins TRBV7-3 to TRBJ1-1; no definite D call. Germline CDR1 and CDR2: SGHTA and FQGTGA. Trimming stripped 0 bases from V and 2 bases from J, with 4 bases between. The CDR3 runs 13 residues. Here the CDR3 reads CASSLTANTEAFF. Written as DNA, the CDR3 is TGTGCCAGCAGCTTAACGGCCAACACTGAAGCTTTCTTT.

Only one count was recorded for this clone. The J gene is TRBJ1-2, the V gene TRBV13; 9 bases match TRBD1. This CDR3 has 13 residues. The V gene end was trimmed by 6 bases and the J gene end by 6 bases; junction bases not matched to a gene: 5. The germline V gene encodes CDR1 PRHDT and CDR2 FYEKMQ (reference sequence). This chain's CDR3 is CASSYRGLDGYTF. Here the CDR3 DNA reads TGTGCCAGCAGTTACAGGGGGCTGGATGGCTACACCTTC.

The chain couples TRBV7-2 to TRBJ2-1, with 9 bases identical to TRBD2. The CDR3 runs to 14 residues. V lost 0 bases and J lost 6; bases outside the gene matches: 0. CDR1 and CDR2 from the germline V gene are SGHTA and FQGNSA. The DNA of the CDR3 is TGTGCCAGCAGCTTAGCACTAGCGGGCAATGAGCAGTTCTTC. This encodes CASSLALAGNEQFF.

The V and J genes are TRBV7-2 and TRBJ2-5; D perhaps matches TRBD2 (7 bases). CDR3 size: 16 residues. The V and J ends lost 5 bases and 4 bases respectively, with 20 bases between them. From germline, CDR1 is SGHTA and CDR2 FQGNSA. In DNA, the CDR3 is TGTGCCAGCAGCCCCTCGGGGGGCGCTACGCCAGAGACCCAGTACTTC. Translating it yields CASSPSGGATPETQYF.

Note on this clone: Other DNA sequences in the same sample also yield this CDR3. CDR3 sequence (DNA): TGTGCCAGCAGCCCCAGCTACGAGCAGTACTTC. Translating gives CASSPSYEQYF. V and J are TRBV7-9 and TRBJ2-7; D not resolved. Trimming stripped 5 bases from V and 3 bases from J, with 5 bases between. Looked up from germline, CDR1 is SEHNR and CDR2 is FQNEAQ (reference sequence). There are 11 residues in the CDR3.

This chain uses TRBV19 with TRBJ1-5, with 7 bases matching TRBD1. The CDR3 is 15 amino acids. The germline gives CDR1 LNHDA, CDR2 SQIVND (reference sequence). V lost 3 bases and J lost 5; bases outside the gene matches: 7. The CDR3 loop is CASSILRDRDQPQHF. DNA for the CDR3: TGTGCCAGTAGTATCCTCCGGGACAGAGATCAGCCCCAGCATTTT.

The chain joins TRBV5-5 to TRBJ2-7; 10 positions match TRBD1. Germline assignment: CDR1 SGHKS and CDR2 YYEKEE (reference sequence). With 5 bases clipped from V and 0 bases from J, the junction kept 17 bases outside the gene matches. This CDR3 spans 19 amino acids. CDR3 bases: TGTGCCAGCAGACGGGGGGGAGCAACCGGGACAGGGGTCTCCTACGAGCAGTACTTC. It encodes CASRRGGATGTGVSYEQYF.

Concerning this clone itself: The junction shows a germline mismatch at one end, possibly a read error. The chain has TRBV7-9 and TRBJ1-2; 7 positions agree with TRBD1. Looked up from germline, CDR1 is SEHNR and CDR2 is FQNEAQ (reference sequence). The length of the CDR3 is 15 residues. This chain's CDR3 is CASSLAEGANYGYTF. CDR3 in DNA: TGTGCCAGCAGCCTAGCTGAGGGGGCGAACTATGGCTACACCTTC.

A word on this clone: This same CDR3 is encoded by further DNA sequences in the sample. The chain combines TRBV4-3 with TRBJ1-5; TRBD1 agrees at 7 bases. Germline values: CDR1 LGHNA, CDR2 YSLEER. The CDR3 contains 15 residues. V lost 1 base, J lost 3 bases, and 3 bases stayed unmatched. CDR3 residues: CASSQGTGDNQPQHF. In nucleotides, the CDR3 is TGCGCCAGCAGCCAAGGTACAGGGGACAATCAGCCCCAGCATTTT.

Points on this clone: The DNA is left out, because the CDR3 cannot be placed on it with certainty; the CDR3 is given as TCRdb lists it. This chain connects TRBV28 to TRBJ1-2; the D call of TRBD1 is as the table states it, not checked on the DNA. The CDR3 sequence runs 14 residues, both termini included. CDR1 MDHEN and CDR2 SYDVKM come from the germline V gene. CDR3: CASSSSDTFYGYTF.

Details on this clone: One base away lies a much larger clone, so this may be a sequencing read error. The chain is built from TRBV7-3 and TRBJ2-5; TRBD1 matches 8 bases. With 5 bases clipped from V and 2 bases from J, the junction kept 1 base outside the gene matches. The germline V gene has CDR1 SGHTA and CDR2 FQGTGA. The CDR3 consists of 13 residues. CDR3 coding DNA: TGTGCCAGCAGCGGGGACAGGCAAGAGACCCAGTACTTC. Translated, it gives CASSGDRQETQYF.

The chain joins TRBV3-1 (or the pseudogene TRBV3-2) to TRBJ1-2; perhaps TRBD1 as D (6 bases). Trimming stripped 4 bases from V and 5 bases from J, with 20 bases between. Germline values: CDR1 LGHDT, CDR2 YNNKEL (reference sequence). The CDR3 runs 16 residues. CDR3 in amino acids: CASSLHQGQGRYGYTF. In DNA form, the CDR3 reads TGTGCCAGCAGCCTTCACCAGGGGCAGGGGAGATATGGCTACACCTTC.

In its sample, this clone was seen once. J is TRBJ1-1 and V is TRBV30; D is ambiguous. This CDR3 has 11 residues. Germline CDR1 reads GTSNPN; CDR2 reads SVGIG (reference sequence). V lost 2 bases to trimming and J lost 7 bases, with 8 bases between them. The CDR3 nucleotides are TGTGCCTGGAGTCCGACGGGTGAAGCTTTCTTT. As protein: CAWSPTGEAFF.

Of note for this clone: Other DNA sequences in this sample translate to the same CDR3. The J gene is TRBJ1-5, the V gene TRBV7-2; 11 bases agree with TRBD1. The CDR3 spans 16 residues. Per the germline V gene, CDR1 is SGHTA and CDR2 is FQGNSA. The trim removed 3 bases at V and 4 bases at J, leaving 5 bases unmatched. CDR3 residues: CASSFTGTGGNQPQHF. DNA for the CDR3: TGTGCCAGCAGCTTTACCGGGACAGGGGGGAATCAGCCCCAGCATTTT.

The chain has TRBV5-6 and TRBJ2-5, with a possible D match to TRBD2 (6 bases). Germline values: CDR1 SGHDT, CDR2 YYEEEE. V lost 4 bases, J lost 9 bases, and 10 bases lay in between. CDR3 length: 11 residues. The CDR3 loop is CASSTGGAQYF. As DNA, the CDR3 is TGTGCCAGCAGCACTGGCGGGGCCCAGTACTTC.

V gene TRBV4-1 combines with J gene TRBJ2-3; the match to TRBD2 covers 8 bases. Germline trimming cut 3 bases from V and 2 bases from J; bases unmatched to any gene: 7. CDR1 is MGHRA, CDR2 YSYEKL, per germline. The CDR3 is 16 amino acids. CDR3: CASSHTGGPITDTQYF. The CDR3 nucleotides read TGCGCCAGCAGCCATACGGGGGGGCCTATCACAGATACGCAGTATTTT.

The rearrangement uses TRBV5-1 and TRBJ1-3; TRBD1 agrees at 7 bases. The junction had 9 bases not matched to a gene; V was cut back by 4 bases and J by 2 bases. Germline CDR1 and CDR2: SGHRS and YFSETQ. The CDR3 has 16 residues. CDR3 loop: CASSPSDRETGNTIYF. The CDR3 DNA reads as TGCGCCAGCAGCCCTTCTGACAGGGAAACTGGAAACACCATATATTTT.

The CDR3 loop reads CASRVPEGQSYEQYF. As DNA, the CDR3 is TGTGCCAGCAGGGTACCAGAAGGACAGTCGTACGAGCAGTACTTC. This chain uses TRBV2 with TRBJ2-7, with TRBD1 as a possible D gene (6 bases). Looked up from germline, CDR1 is SNHLY and CDR2 is FYNNEI. Trimming took 6 bases from V and 4 from J, leaving 19 bases between them. The CDR3 contains 15 residues.

J is TRBJ2-6 and V is TRBV19, with 9 bases fitting TRBD1. The CDR3 has 16 amino acids. V trimming: 3 bases; J trimming: 4 bases; junction bases outside the gene matches: 4. Germline CDR1 and CDR2: LNHDA and SQIVND (reference sequence). CDR3 residues: CASSINRGLGANVLTF. DNA for the CDR3: TGTGCCAGTAGTATCAACAGGGGGCTGGGGGCCAACGTCCTGACTTTC.

V is TRBV30 and J is TRBJ1-5, with 7 bases fitting TRBD1. This CDR3 has 13 residues. With V trimmed by 4 bases and J by 1 base, 1 base remained unmatched. The germline V gene encodes CDR1 GTSNPN and CDR2 SVGIG (reference sequence). DNA of the CDR3: TGTGCCTGGACGACAGGGAGCAATCAGCCCCAGCATTTT. It translates to CAWTTGSNQPQHF.